Each of the 29 T cell receptor beta chains below was sequenced from the same sample in a study of cytomegalovirus exposure and HLA in healthy donors. The PCR used 60 Vbeta and 13 Jbeta primers. Data came from immunoSEQ multiplex PCR; TCRdb stores just in-frame clones and leaves some out. The sample lists about 190,000 clones, about 76% occurring once. The material sequenced was PBMCs. These receptors all come from a woman aged 45-65 years in good health and CMV-seronegative.

The V and J genes are TRBV19 and TRBJ2-3, with a possible D match to TRBD2 (6 bases). In germline, CDR1 is LNHDA, CDR2 SQIVND (reference sequence). The CDR3 runs to 16 residues. The germline V and J ends were trimmed by 4 bases and 3 bases, with 17 bases remaining between them. CDR3 nucleotide sequence: TGTGCCAGTAGTACCTACCGAGGAGGGAGAACAGATACGCAGTATTTT. Protein product: CASSTYRGGRTDTQYF.

This clone was seen only a few times. The chain carries TRBV5-1 and TRBJ1-3; a possible D gene is TRBD1 (5 bases). Trimming took off 0 bases at V and 0 bases at J, with 10 bases between the two ends. The CDR3 loop spans 16 amino acids. Germline V gene lookup returns CDR1 SGHRS and CDR2 YFSETQ. CDR3 protein: CASSLARGGSGNTIYF. In nucleotides, the CDR3 is TGCGCCAGCAGCTTGGCCCGGGGGGGCTCTGGAAACACCATATATTTT. The entire variable domain, with the rest obtained from reference TRBV5-1 and TRBJ1-3, is as follows: KAGVTQTPRYLIKTRGQQVTLSCSPISGHRSVSWYQQTPGQGLQFLFEYFSETQRNKGNFPGRFSGRQFSNSRSEMNVSTLELGDSALYLCASSLARGGSGNTIYFGEGSWLTVV.

The J gene is TRBJ2-5, the V gene TRBV7-3; maybe TRBD2 (6 bases). The CDR3 length is 13 residues. V lost 1 base to trimming and J lost 5 bases, with 8 bases between them. Germline V gene lookup returns CDR1 SGHTA and CDR2 FQGTGA. The CDR3 loop is CASSLIGGETQYF. The CDR3 region has the DNA TGTGCCAGCAGCTTAATCGGGGGTGAGACCCAGTACTTC.

V usage is TRBV6-5 and J usage is TRBJ2-7, with D possibly matching TRBD1 (5 bases). The CDR3 runs 13 residues. Germline V gene lookup returns CDR1 MNHEY and CDR2 SVGAGI. Trimming removed 6 bases from V and 6 bases from J, with 15 bases in between. The CDR3 coding sequence is TGTGCCAGCAGCTCGGCCGGTAGGGGCGAGCAGTACTTC. This translates into CASSSAGRGEQYF.

This sequence joins TRBV7-8 and TRBJ2-6, with 8 bases matching TRBD1. The ends lost 5 bases at V and 2 bases at J; junction bases unmatched: 8. Germline CDR1 reads SGHVS; CDR2 reads FQNEAQ. The CDR3 spans 17 residues. CDR3 nucleotide sequence: TGTGCCAGCAGCAGGGCGGACAGGGTGACTGGGGCCAACGTCCTGACTTTC. Translated: CASSRADRVTGANVLTF.

This clone was seen only a few times. A junction boundary mismatches the germline segment, possibly from a read error. The J gene is TRBJ2-7, the V gene TRBV7-7, with 10 bases matching TRBD1. The germline V gene has CDR1 SSHAT and CDR2 FNYEAQ (reference sequence). The CDR3 is made up of 13 amino acids. CDR3 sequence: CASSTGTGVEQYF. The CDR3 DNA is TGTGCTAGCAGCACCGGGACAGGGGTGGAGCAGTACTTC. Full variable domain (rest looked up from reference TRBV7-7 and TRBJ2-7): GAGVSQSPRYKVTKRGQDVTLRCDPISSHATLYWYQQALGQGPEFLTYFNYEAQPDKSGLPSDRFSAERPEGSISTLTIQRTEQRDSAMYRCASSTGTGVEQYFGPGTRLTVT.

The chain links TRBV6-5 to TRBJ1-2; 7 bases are shared with TRBD1. Germline V CDR1 and CDR2: MNHEY, SVGAGI. This CDR3 spans 12 amino acids. The V gene end was trimmed by 5 bases and the J gene end by 8 bases; junction bases not matched to a gene: 5. CDR3 in DNA: TGTGCCAGCAGTCATGGACAGGACGGCTACACCTTC. This encodes CASSHGQDGYTF.

The genes are TRBV4-3 and TRBJ2-2, with a possible D match to TRBD1 (5 bases). Deletions cut 4 bases from V and 4 bases from J, with 13 bases between. This CDR3 is 15 amino acids long. The germline gives CDR1 LGHNA, CDR2 YSLEER. The CDR3 here is CASSLLAGSTGELFF. The CDR3 DNA is TGCGCCAGCAGCCTGCTGGCAGGGTCCACCGGGGAGCTGTTTTTT.

This chain links TRBV7-8 with TRBJ2-5; TRBD1 aligns across 9 bases. This CDR3 contains 19 residues. Trimming removed 2 bases from V and 0 bases from J; junction bases left unmatched: 13. Germline V lookup: CDR1 SGHVS, CDR2 FQNEAQ. The CDR3 is CASSLIAGVDRGNQETQYF. The CDR3, as DNA: TGTGCCAGCAGCTTAATCGCGGGAGTTGACAGGGGGAACCAAGAGACCCAGTACTTC. The full variable domain, with the rest looked up from reference TRBV7-8 and TRBJ2-5, is GAGVSQSPRYKVAKRGQDVALRCDPISGHVSLFWYQQALGQGPEFLTYFQNEAQLDKSGLPSDRFFAERPEGSVSTLKIQRTQQEDSAVYLCASSLIAGVDRGNQETQYFGPGTRLLVL.

This sequence joins TRBV5-1 and TRBJ1-3, with 9 bases aligning to TRBD1. The CDR3 contains 15 residues. The J segment lost 2 bases and the V segment lost 4 bases, leaving 4 bases of the junction unmatched. CDR1 is SGHRS, CDR2 YFSETQ, per germline. CDR3 sequence (DNA): TGCGCCAGCAGCATGGGGGACAGGGCTGGAAACACCATATATTTT. Protein product: CASSMGDRAGNTIYF.

This clone occurred once. The chain carries TRBV7-2 and TRBJ1-1; D is unresolved. Trimming pared 3 bases from V and 6 bases from J, leaving 17 bases between. The CDR3 totals 15 residues. Looked up from germline, CDR1 is SGHTA and CDR2 is FQGNSA. The CDR3, as DNA: TGTGCCAGCAGCTTCGAGCGGCTGCGAGACTCTGAAGCTTTCTTT. Encoded protein: CASSFERLRDSEAFF.

V gene TRBV6-5 combines with J gene TRBJ1-3; 7 positions match TRBD1. The CDR3 sequence is 14 residues long. V gave up 2 bases and J gave up 2 bases; unmatched junction bases: 0. Germline CDR1 MNHEY, CDR2 SVGAGI. The CDR3 here is CASSYRGPGNTIYF. The DNA for the CDR3 is TGTGCCAGCAGTTACAGGGGGCCTGGAAACACCATATATTTT.

The chain recombines TRBV5-6 with TRBJ1-5; the D is unclear. The V end was cut by 0 bases, the J end by 0 bases, with 7 bases between. CDR1 is SGHDT, CDR2 YYEEEE, per germline. The CDR3 sequence is 15 residues long. The CDR3 DNA reads TGTGCCAGCAGCTTGGTCGGTAATAGCAATCAGCCCCAGCATTTT. Translated: CASSLVGNSNQPQHF. The complete variable domain, with remaining parts taken from reference TRBV5-6 and TRBJ1-5, reads DAGVTQSPTHLIKTRGQQVTLRCSPKSGHDTVSWYQQALGQGPQFIFQYYEEEERQRGNFPDRFSGHQFPNYSSELNVNALLLGDSALYLCASSLVGNSNQPQHFGDGTRLSIL.

CDR3 nucleotide sequence: TGTGCCAGCACCTCGACAGGACCGAACTATGGCTACACCTTC. Its protein is CASTSTGPNYGYTF. V is TRBV6-1 and J is TRBJ1-2; the D gene is possibly TRBD1 (6 bases). Trimming stripped 7 bases from V and 2 bases from J, with 14 bases between. Per germline, CDR1 MNHNS and CDR2 SASEGT. The CDR3 loop spans 14 amino acids.

The genes are TRBV7-6 and TRBJ2-1; D unresolved. Trimming removed 4 bases from V and 0 bases from J, with 4 bases in between. The CDR3 sequence is 13 residues long. The germline CDR1 and CDR2 sequences are SGHVS and FNYEAQ. The CDR3 spells CASSSFSYNEQFF. The CDR3 DNA reads as TGTGCCAGCAGCTCTTTCTCCTACAATGAGCAGTTCTTC.

This sequence joins TRBV9 and TRBJ2-2, with D perhaps matching TRBD1 (6 bases). Trimming cost V 0 bases and J 7 bases, with 10 bases left between them. From germline, CDR1 is SGDLS and CDR2 YYNGEE. The CDR3 has 14 amino acids. CDR3 in amino acids: CASSVVSGDGELFF. CDR3 coding DNA: TGTGCCAGCAGCGTAGTCTCAGGGGACGGGGAGCTGTTTTTT.

The chain has TRBV7-9 and TRBJ2-2, with D unclear. Germline-derived CDR1 and CDR2 are SEHNR and FQNEAQ (reference sequence). Trimming removed 5 bases from V and 6 bases from J, with 7 bases in between. The CDR3 runs 12 residues. CDR3 sequence: CASSPVPGELFF. Written as DNA, the CDR3 is TGTGCCAGCAGCCCTGTTCCCGGGGAGCTGTTTTTT.

The chain employs TRBV15 and TRBJ1-4, with D possibly TRBD1 on 5 matching bases. The V gene's germline CDR1 is LNHNV and CDR2 YYDKDF (reference sequence). The ends were cut back, 0 bases at V and 12 bases at J, with 23 bases in the middle. CDR3 length equals 17 residues. The CDR3 region is CATSRDTLVGGRPELFF. CDR3 nucleotides: TGTGCCACCAGCAGAGATACCCTGGTGGGGGGACGCCCTGAACTGTTTTTT.

The rearrangement uses TRBV15 and TRBJ1-2, with TRBD1 as a possible D gene (6 bases). V was shortened by 8 bases and J by 6 bases, with 13 bases between the two germline ends. CDR3 length equals 12 residues. Germline CDR1 LNHNV, CDR2 YYDKDF (reference sequence). The CDR3 sequence is CATAPGDHGYTF. CDR3 bases: TGTGCCACCGCCCCAGGGGACCATGGCTACACCTTC. The entire variable domain, with the rest obtained from reference TRBV15 and TRBJ1-2, is as follows: DAMVIQNPRYQVTQFGKPVTLSCSQTLNHNVMYWYQQKSSQAPKLLFHYYDKDFNNEADTPDNFQSRRPNTSFCFLDIRSPGLGDTAMYLCATAPGDHGYTFGSGTRLTVV.

The gene calls are TRBV7-9 and TRBJ2-1; no reliable D call. Looked up from germline, CDR1 is SEHNR and CDR2 is FQNEAQ (reference sequence). Trimming removed 5 bases at V and 8 bases at J, with 7 bases between. The CDR3 runs to 11 residues. CDR3 nucleotide sequence: TGTGCCAGCAGCCCCATGTATGAGCAGTTCTTC. This translates into CASSPMYEQFF. Together with reference TRBV7-9 and TRBJ2-1, the CDR3 gives the full variable domain: DTGVSQNPRHKITKRGQNVTFRCDPISEHNRLYWYRQTLGQGPEFLTYFQNEAQLEKSRLLSDRFSAERPKGSFSTLEIQRTEQGDSAMYLCASSPMYEQFFGPGTRLTVL.

V usage is TRBV9 and J usage is TRBJ1-1; 12 positions match TRBD1. The CDR3 is 20 amino acids. Germline V lookup: CDR1 SGDLS, CDR2 YYNGEE. The V segment lost 4 bases and the J segment 0 bases; nucleotides outside the gene matches: 16. The CDR3 is CASSPYTNRDRGRLNTEAFF. The DNA of the CDR3 is TGTGCCAGCAGCCCTTATACAAACCGGGACAGGGGGCGATTGAACACTGAAGCTTTCTTT. The full variable domain, with the rest looked up from reference TRBV9 and TRBJ1-1, is DSGVTQTPKHLITATGQRVTLRCSPRSGDLSVYWYQQSLDQGLQFLIQYYNGEERAKGNILERFSAQQFPDLHSELNLSSLELGDSALYFCASSPYTNRDRGRLNTEAFFGQGTRLTVV.

Note on this clone: The junction shows a germline mismatch at one end, possibly a read error. The chain couples TRBV7-7 to TRBJ2-5, with D uncertain. The CDR3 runs 13 residues. The germline CDR1 and CDR2 sequences are SSHAT and FNYEAQ (reference sequence). This CDR3 is CASSLVDQETQYF. The CDR3 DNA sequence: TGTGCTAGCAGCTTAGTAGATCAAGAGACCCAGTACTTC.

This chain links TRBV7-9 with TRBJ2-7, with 7 bases identical to TRBD2. From germline, CDR1 is SEHNR and CDR2 FQNEAQ (reference sequence). The ends lost 2 bases at V and 2 bases at J; junction bases unmatched: 3. The length of the CDR3 is 14 residues. In DNA, the CDR3 is TGTGCCAGCAGCTTAAGCGGGGCTACCTACGAGCAGTACTTC. It is translated as CASSLSGATYEQYF. The complete variable domain, with remaining parts taken from reference TRBV7-9 and TRBJ2-7, reads DTGVSQNPRHKITKRGQNVTFRCDPISEHNRLYWYRQTLGQGPEFLTYFQNEAQLEKSRLLSDRFSAERPKGSFSTLEIQRTEQGDSAMYLCASSLSGATYEQYFGPGTRLTVT.

The V call is TRBV7-3, the J call TRBJ2-2, with D uncertain. This CDR3 region has 13 residues. CDR1 SGHTA and CDR2 FQGTGA come from the germline V gene. With 6 bases removed from V and 5 bases from J, the gap between germline ends came to 10 bases. The CDR3 protein is CASRWSRTGELFF. The CDR3 DNA is TGTGCCAGCAGATGGTCGAGAACCGGGGAGCTGTTTTTT.

The chain joins TRBV5-6 to TRBJ2-5; D may be TRBD1 (6 bases). Germline CDR1 SGHDT, CDR2 YYEEEE. The CDR3 sequence is 16 residues long. Between the trimmed V and J ends, which lost 0 bases and 5 bases, there was a span of 17 bases. As DNA, the CDR3 is TGTGCCAGCAGCTTGGACCTGGGACACCTCAAGGAGACCCAGTACTTC. This codes for CASSLDLGHLKETQYF.

The chain joins TRBV28 to TRBJ1-2; tentative D call: TRBD1 (6 bases). Germline CDR1 MDHEN, CDR2 SYDVKM. The V gene lost 5 bases and the J gene lost 2 bases, with 24 bases spanning the gap. The CDR3 totals 18 residues. CDR3 DNA: TGTGCCAGCAGTCCACAGGGATTTGAAGTTCGTCGGAACTATGGCTACACCTTC. This codes for CASSPQGFEVRRNYGYTF.

This sequence joins TRBV27 and TRBJ1-1, with TRBD1 as a possible D gene (5 bases). The CDR3 covers 11 residues. V was trimmed by 6 bases and J by 8 bases, leaving 10 bases between them. Looked up from germline, CDR1 is MNHEY and CDR2 is SMNVEV (reference sequence). The CDR3 nucleotides are TGTGCCAGCAGCCGTGGGGGGGAAGCTTTCTTT. Protein: CASSRGGEAFF.

The genes are TRBV5-6 and TRBJ2-7, with D maybe TRBD2 (6 bases). This CDR3 is built from 15 residues. CDR1 SGHDT and CDR2 YYEEEE come from the germline V gene. Trimming took off 0 bases at V and 2 bases at J, with 12 bases between the two ends. CDR3 nucleotides: TGTGCCAGCAGCTTGGCTGGGGGGATGACCTACGAGCAGTACTTC. The encoded protein is CASSLAGGMTYEQYF.

The rearrangement links TRBV19 to TRBJ1-2, with 7 bases identical to TRBD1. V was clipped by 6 bases and J by 8 bases; unmatched bases: 9. Germline V lookup: CDR1 LNHDA, CDR2 SQIVND (reference sequence). The CDR3 spans 13 residues. In DNA, the CDR3 is TGTGCCAGTAGGAGGACAGGTTCTGGAGGCTACACCTTC. It yields the protein CASRRTGSGGYTF.